This T cell receptor beta chain was captured by sequencing in a study of OX40 agonist ivuxolimab in advanced cancers. The V and J ends lost 2 bases and 5 bases respectively, with 12 bases between them. The germline CDR1 and CDR2 sequences are SGHTA and FQGTGA. The CDR3 spans 15 residues. TCRdb's table, derived via immunoSEQ multiplex PCR, lists solely in-frame clones and lacks some. Counted here are about 51,000 clones, around nine tenths occurring once; the ten biggest clones make up 3% to 4.5%. This TCR came from an adult with an advanced solid tumor such as melanoma, head and neck, liver or kidney cancer. The chain links TRBV7-3 to TRBJ2-2, with no clear D. The material sequenced was CD4+ or CD8+ T cells sorted from blood, taken in a trial of the OX40 agonist ivuxolimab. As DNA, the CDR3 is TGTGCCAGCAGCTTAGGATCCCTGGGGACCGGGGAGCTGTTTTTT. This gives the protein CASSLGSLGTGELFF.